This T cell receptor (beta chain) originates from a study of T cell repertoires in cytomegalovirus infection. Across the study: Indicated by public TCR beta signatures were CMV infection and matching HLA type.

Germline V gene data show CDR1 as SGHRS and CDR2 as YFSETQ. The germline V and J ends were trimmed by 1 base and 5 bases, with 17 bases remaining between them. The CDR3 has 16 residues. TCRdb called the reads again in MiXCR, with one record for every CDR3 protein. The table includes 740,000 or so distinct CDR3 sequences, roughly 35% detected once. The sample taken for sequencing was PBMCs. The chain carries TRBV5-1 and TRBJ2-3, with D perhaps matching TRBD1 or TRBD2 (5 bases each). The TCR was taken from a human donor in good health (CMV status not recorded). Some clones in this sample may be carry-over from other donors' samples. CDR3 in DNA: TGCGCCAGCAGCTTGCTGGTCGCAGGGACGGGAGATACGCAGTATTTT. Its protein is CASSLLVAGTGDTQYF.